These 21 T cell receptor beta chains were all obtained from the same sample, sequenced in a study of CD8+ T cells in alopecia areata. Extracted RNA was reverse transcribed, and the resulting cDNA served as sequencing template. Using immunoSEQ multiplex PCR, the repertoire was profiled, and TCRdb retains in-frame clones only, with some absent. The repertoire holds 110,000 or so clones, with about 61% as singletons. The sequenced sample was CD4+ T cells sorted from blood. These receptors came from a human donor in good health.

The chain is built from TRBV5-1 and TRBJ2-2, with 10 bases identical to TRBD2. Per germline, CDR1 SGHRS and CDR2 YFSETQ. This CDR3 is 15 amino acids long. The J segment lost 3 bases and the V segment lost 4 bases, leaving 3 bases of the junction unmatched. As DNA, the CDR3 is TGCGCCAGCAGCCCCACTAGCGGGGACACCGGGGAGCTGTTTTTT. The encoded protein is CASSPTSGDTGELFF.

This chain links TRBV29-1 with TRBJ1-1; D unresolved. CDR1 is SQVTM and CDR2 is ANQGSEA in the germline V gene. Trimming shortened V by 6 bases and J by 3 bases, and 17 bases separated the two germline ends. The CDR3 length is 14 residues. The CDR3 reads CSVTGSLGDTEAFF. The CDR3 DNA reads TGCAGCGTGACGGGGAGCCTCGGGGACACTGAAGCTTTCTTT.

The chain has TRBV29-1 and TRBJ2-1, with 7 bases aligning to TRBD1. CDR3 length: 11 amino acids. The junction had 0 bases not matched to a gene; V was cut back by 4 bases and J by 6 bases. Germline CDR1 reads SQVTM; CDR2 reads ANQGSEA. As DNA, the CDR3 is TGCAGCGTTGGGGACAGCAATGAGCAGTTCTTC. Its translation: CSVGDSNEQFF.

V and J are TRBV25-1 and TRBJ1-2, with D unresolved. Looked up from germline, CDR1 is MGHDK and CDR2 is SYGVNS. Between the trimmed V and J ends, which lost 3 bases and 4 bases, there was a span of 15 bases. The CDR3 totals 15 residues. CDR3 amino acids: CASSDPRGQPYGYTF. The CDR3 region has the DNA TGTGCCAGCAGTGATCCCCGCGGGCAGCCCTATGGCTACACCTTC.

The gene calls are TRBV5-1 and TRBJ2-1, with a weak D call TRBD1 (5 bases). Trimming removed 4 bases at V and 13 bases at J, with 24 bases between. The CDR3 consists of 15 residues. The germline V gene has CDR1 SGHRS and CDR2 YFSETQ. This CDR3 is CASSPPRTAQGLQFF. CDR3 sequence (DNA): TGCGCCAGCAGCCCGCCCCGCACGGCCCAGGGTCTACAGTTCTTC.

This clone was observed a few times. The chain employs TRBV29-1 and TRBJ2-2, with D tentatively TRBD1 (6 bases). This CDR3 spans 14 amino acids. The V end was cut by 5 bases, the J end by 5 bases, with 15 bases between. Germline V lookup: CDR1 SQVTM, CDR2 ANQGSEA. CDR3 in amino acids: CSVPAGVITGELFF. CDR3 nucleotide sequence: TGCAGCGTTCCCGCAGGGGTAATTACCGGGGAGCTGTTTTTT.

The chain carries TRBV29-1 and TRBJ2-7, with D possibly TRBD2 on 6 matching bases. Germline assignment: CDR1 SQVTM and CDR2 ANQGSEA. V lost 7 bases and J lost 1, with 17 bases in between. The CDR3 has 14 residues. CDR3 in amino acids: CSAQRDFRSYEQYF. CDR3 nucleotide sequence: TGCAGCGCCCAACGGGACTTCCGATCCTACGAGCAGTACTTC.

This clone was counted only a few times. Other DNA variants within this sample encode the same CDR3. The V and J genes are TRBV11-2 and TRBJ1-4; possibly TRBD1 for D (5 bases). The CDR3 covers 14 residues. V was shortened by 1 base and J by 4 bases, with 7 bases between the two germline ends. The germline CDR1 and CDR2 sequences are SGHAT and FQNNGV. The CDR3 reads CASSLGQGNEKLFF. DNA for the CDR3: TGTGCCAGCAGCTTAGGGCAGGGTAATGAAAAACTGTTTTTT.

J is TRBJ1-2 and V is TRBV4-1; D remains unclear. This CDR3 comprises 12 residues. The germline gives CDR1 MGHRA, CDR2 YSYEKL. Trimming removed 4 bases from V and 8 bases from J, with 11 bases in between. The CDR3 loop reads CASSPSTGGYTF. The CDR3 DNA reads as TGCGCCAGCAGCCCCTCGACGGGAGGCTACACCTTC.

The table lists this clone with a few counts. The chain links TRBV7-2 to TRBJ1-1; unclear D gene. CDR3 length: 13 residues. CDR1 and CDR2 (germline): SGHTA, FQGNSA. Trimming pared 5 bases from V and 6 bases from J, leaving 13 bases between. The CDR3 here is CASSVDRRAEAFF. DNA for the CDR3: TGTGCCAGCAGCGTTGACCGTCGGGCTGAAGCTTTCTTT.

The chain recombines TRBV2 with TRBJ1-1; D may be TRBD1 (5 bases). CDR3 length: 12 amino acids. The germline gives CDR1 SNHLY, CDR2 FYNNEI. The CDR3 coding sequence is TGTGCTACCAAGGGTTGGGGCCCCGAAGCTTTCTTT. It encodes CATKGWGPEAFF.

As regards this clone: Other DNA sequences in the same sample also yield this CDR3. This chain uses TRBV29-1 with TRBJ2-5; D uncertain. CDR1 SQVTM and CDR2 ANQGSEA come from the germline V gene. Trimming pared 1 base from V and 5 bases from J, leaving 5 bases between. The CDR3 runs to 11 residues. This CDR3 is CSVEVGETQYF. CDR3 DNA sequence: TGCAGCGTTGAAGTAGGGGAGACCCAGTACTTC.

This clone occurred a few times. This sequence joins TRBV18 and TRBJ2-1, with 8 positions matching TRBD1. The length of the CDR3 is 16 residues. From germline, CDR1 is KGHSH and CDR2 LQKENI. V trimming: 6 bases; J trimming: 1 base; junction bases outside the gene matches: 8. The CDR3 spells CASSQSRGLSYNEQFF. The CDR3 DNA reads TGTGCCAGCTCCCAAAGCAGGGGGCTTTCCTACAATGAGCAGTTCTTC.

V is TRBV9 and J is TRBJ2-5; weak D call: TRBD2 (5 bases). Trimming left V 3 bases short and J 7 bases short, with 13 bases between. The CDR3 is made up of 13 amino acids. CDR1 SGDLS and CDR2 YYNGEE come from the germline V gene. CDR3 protein: CASSATPEGTQYF. CDR3 DNA: TGTGCCAGCAGCGCCACCCCCGAGGGGACCCAGTACTTC.

The V call is TRBV4-1, the J call TRBJ1-2, with a possible D match to TRBD1 (6 bases). This CDR3 spans 17 amino acids. The V end was cut by 0 bases, the J end by 6 bases, with 20 bases between. The germline V gene encodes CDR1 MGHRA and CDR2 YSYEKL. The CDR3 sequence is CASSQDRTVIYLDGYTF. Written as DNA, the CDR3 is TGCGCCAGCAGCCAAGATAGGACAGTAATCTACTTAGATGGCTACACCTTC.

The chain couples TRBV9 to TRBJ1-1; 7 nucleotides align to TRBD1. The CDR3 is 12 amino acids. With V trimmed by 0 bases and J by 7 bases, 0 bases remained unmatched. Germline CDR1 and CDR2: SGDLS and YYNGEE. The CDR3 sequence: CASSVGDSEAFF. Written as DNA, the CDR3 is TGTGCCAGCAGCGTAGGGGACAGTGAAGCTTTCTTT. The complete variable domain, with remaining parts taken from reference TRBV9 and TRBJ1-1, reads DSGVTQTPKHLITATGQRVTLRCSPRSGDLSVYWYQQSLDQGLQFLIQYYNGEERAKGNILERFSAQQFPDLHSELNLSSLELGDSALYFCASSVGDSEAFFGQGTRLTVV.

The rearrangement uses TRBV4-1 and TRBJ1-5, with D perhaps TRBD1 (6 bases). Germline CDR1 and CDR2: MGHRA and YSYEKL. The CDR3 has 15 residues. The ends were cut back, 6 bases at V and 5 bases at J, with 17 bases in the middle. CDR3 in amino acids: CASSDTDRPDQPQHF. CDR3 in DNA: TGCGCCAGCAGTGACACCGACAGGCCAGATCAGCCCCAGCATTTT.

This chain uses TRBV7-2 with TRBJ1-5, with 7 bases that match TRBD1. Germline loops: CDR1 SGHTA, CDR2 FQGNSA. This CDR3 has 14 amino acids. J lost 3 bases, V lost 5 bases, and 4 bases had no gene match. CDR3 protein: CASSLGQFNQPQHF. CDR3 coding DNA: TGTGCCAGCAGCCTGGGACAGTTCAATCAGCCCCAGCATTTT.

This sequence joins TRBV7-2 and TRBJ2-4, with D perhaps matching TRBD1 or TRBD2 (5 bases each). Germline CDR1 reads SGHTA; CDR2 reads FQGNSA. With 1 base removed from V and 6 bases from J, the gap between germline ends came to 13 bases. This CDR3 has 15 residues. The CDR3 DNA reads TGTGCCAGCAGCTTAGGGCGGCAGGGAGCAAACATTCAGTACTTC. Its protein is CASSLGRQGANIQYF.

This chain connects TRBV11-2 to TRBJ2-1, with unresolved D. Germline loops: CDR1 SGHAT, CDR2 FQNNGV. The V gene lost 5 bases and the J gene lost 6 bases, with 23 bases spanning the gap. This CDR3 contains 17 residues. The CDR3 region has the DNA TGTGCCAGCAGCCCTACATCCTCTTACCGTCCCGGCAATGAGCAGTTCTTC. Translating it yields CASSPTSSYRPGNEQFF. The variable domain in full, completed from reference TRBV11-2 and TRBJ2-1, reads EAGVAQSPRYKIIEKRQSVAFWCNPISGHATLYWYQQILGQGPKLLIQFQNNGVVDDSQLPKDRFSAERLKGVDSTLKIQPAKLEDSAVYLCASSPTSSYRPGNEQFFGPGTRLTVL.

This chain links TRBV2 with TRBJ1-2; D is uncertain. V shed 1 base and J shed 13 bases, with 10 bases lying between them. This CDR3 comprises 11 residues. From germline, CDR1 is SNHLY and CDR2 FYNNEI. In DNA, the CDR3 is TGTGCCAGCAGTGAAGGCACCCTAGGCACCTTC. Its protein product is CASSEGTLGTF.